This paragraph reports one TCR beta chain. These data come from a study of blood T cell repertoires in COVID-19. For the study at large: Samples taken during acute and convalescent COVID-19 were collected in the United States, Italy and Spain. T cells, B-cell-depleted T cells, or PBMCs provided the cDNA or gDNA that served as material.

TCRdb's copy holds only in-frame clones and misses some; the assay was immunoSEQ multiplex PCR. Here the sample spans about 230,000 clones, around 80% being singletons. Germline values: CDR1 MNHEY, CDR2 SVGEGT. CDR3 length: 18 amino acids. V dropped 5 bases and J dropped 0 bases, with 17 bases sitting between them. This clonotype was obtained from a man aged 35-49 years who had recovered from COVID-19. The V and J genes are TRBV6-2 or TRBV6-3 and TRBJ2-6; D may be TRBD1 (6 bases). The sequenced material came from peripheral blood. CDR3 DNA: TGTGCCAGCAGTGGGTCACAGGGTAGAAGCTCTGGGGCCAACGTCCTGACTTTC. Amino acid sequence: CASSGSQGRSSGANVLTF.